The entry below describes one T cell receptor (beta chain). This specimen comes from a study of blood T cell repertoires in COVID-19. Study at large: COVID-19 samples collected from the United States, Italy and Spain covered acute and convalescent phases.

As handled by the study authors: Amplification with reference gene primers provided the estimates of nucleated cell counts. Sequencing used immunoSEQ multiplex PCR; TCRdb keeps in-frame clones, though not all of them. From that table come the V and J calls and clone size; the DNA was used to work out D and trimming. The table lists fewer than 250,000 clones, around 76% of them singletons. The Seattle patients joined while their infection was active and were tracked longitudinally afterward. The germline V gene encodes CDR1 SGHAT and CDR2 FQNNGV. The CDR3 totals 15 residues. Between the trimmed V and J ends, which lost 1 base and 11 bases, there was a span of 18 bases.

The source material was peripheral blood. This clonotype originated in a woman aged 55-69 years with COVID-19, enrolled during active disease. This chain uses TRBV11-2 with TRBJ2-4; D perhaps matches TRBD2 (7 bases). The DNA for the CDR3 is TGTGCCAGCAGCTTAGTTGGGGGGGCGCATTCTTTTCAGTACTTC. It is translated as CASSLVGGAHSFQYF. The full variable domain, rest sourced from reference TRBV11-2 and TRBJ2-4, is EAGVAQSPRYKIIEKRQSVAFWCNPISGHATLYWYQQILGQGPKLLIQFQNNGVVDDSQLPKDRFSAERLKGVDSTLKIQPAKLEDSAVYLCASSLVGGAHSFQYFGAGTRLSVL.